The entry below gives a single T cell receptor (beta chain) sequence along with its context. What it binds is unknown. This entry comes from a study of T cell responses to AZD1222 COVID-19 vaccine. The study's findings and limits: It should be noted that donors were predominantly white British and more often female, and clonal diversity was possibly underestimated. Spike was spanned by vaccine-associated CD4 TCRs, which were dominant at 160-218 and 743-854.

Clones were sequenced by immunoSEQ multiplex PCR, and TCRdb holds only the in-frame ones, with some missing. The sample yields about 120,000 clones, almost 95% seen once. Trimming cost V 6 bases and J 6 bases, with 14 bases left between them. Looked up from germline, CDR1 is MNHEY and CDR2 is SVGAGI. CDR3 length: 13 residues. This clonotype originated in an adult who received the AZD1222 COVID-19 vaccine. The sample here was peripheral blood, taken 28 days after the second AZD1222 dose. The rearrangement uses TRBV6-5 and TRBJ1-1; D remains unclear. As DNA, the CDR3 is TGTGCCAGCAGCCCAGTCGATCTCCCTGAAGCTTTCTTT. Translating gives CASSPVDLPEAFF.